These 8 T cell receptor beta chains were sequenced from one sample in a study of cytomegalovirus exposure and HLA in healthy donors (TCRdb year 2017). The library came from the immunoSEQ multiplex PCR assay. For the multiplex PCR, a mixture combining 60 forward primers for TCR Vbeta segments and 13 reverse primers for TCR Jbeta segments was used. The table was pulled from immuneACCESS by TCRdb, which kept in-frame rearrangements only. Such tables lose some clones; where checked, under half of the loss comes from unresolved V genes, and the rest has no known cause. Here the sample has some 140,000 clones; about 68% occur a single time. The ten largest clones represent under 2% of the sample. Sequenced material: PBMCs. All receptors derive from a human donor in good health.

This chain uses TRBV9 with TRBJ2-7; 8 bases line up with TRBD2. Losses at the gene ends were 3 bases for V and 4 bases for J; bases not matched to a gene: 6. CDR1 and CDR2 (germline): SGDLS, YYNGEE. This CDR3 region has 14 residues. The CDR3 protein is CASSAWTSFYEQYF. CDR3 bases: TGTGCCAGCAGCGCTTGGACTAGCTTTTACGAGCAGTACTTC.

The chain carries TRBV19 and TRBJ1-2, with 8 bases aligning to TRBD1. The V segment lost 10 bases and the J segment 6 bases; nucleotides outside the gene matches: 22. Per the germline V gene, CDR1 is LNHDA and CDR2 is SQIVND (reference sequence). The CDR3 runs 17 residues. The CDR3 DNA reads as TGTGCCACTTTTTTGGAGGCAGGAGGTCGGGACAGGAATGGCTACACCTTC. Residues: CATFLEAGGRDRNGYTF.

The rearrangement uses TRBV4-3 and TRBJ2-5; D unresolved. Trimming left V 4 bases short and J 3 bases short, with 15 bases between. Germline V gene data show CDR1 as LGHNA and CDR2 as YSLEER. This CDR3 contains 15 residues. The CDR3 DNA reads as TGCGCCAGCAGCCCCAACAATGGAGTAAAAGAGACCCAGTACTTC. As protein: CASSPNNGVKETQYF.

The chain couples TRBV27 to TRBJ2-1; tentative D call: TRBD1 (6 bases). CDR3 length equals 14 residues. The germline V gene has CDR1 MNHEY and CDR2 SMNVEV (reference sequence). V was clipped by 8 bases and J by 5 bases, with 16 bases between them. This CDR3 reads CASASGRGDNEQFF. The CDR3 DNA sequence: TGTGCCAGCGCCTCGGGCAGGGGAGACAATGAGCAGTTCTTC.

The rearrangement links TRBV29-1 to TRBJ1-3; possible D gene TRBD1, 6 bases. Germline CDR1 and CDR2: SQVTM and ANQGSEA. Trimming cost V 5 bases and J 0 bases, with 14 bases left between them. This CDR3 spans 15 amino acids. The CDR3 DNA reads TGCAGCGTTCGGGGGGGACATTTCTCTGGAAACACCATATATTTT. Its translation is CSVRGGHFSGNTIYF.

The chain recombines TRBV2 with TRBJ1-5; D possibly corresponds to TRBD1 (5 bases). Between the trimmed V and J ends, which lost 4 bases and 5 bases, there was a span of 9 bases. This CDR3 is 13 amino acids long. The germline V gene encodes CDR1 SNHLY and CDR2 FYNNEI. CDR3 in DNA: TGTGCCAGCAGTGTGACAGAAGATCAGCCCCAGCATTTT. Protein product: CASSVTEDQPQHF.

The chain employs TRBV2 and TRBJ2-2; TRBD2 is a possible D gene (6 bases). The CDR3 contains 14 residues. V lost 5 bases and J lost 4, with 11 bases in between. The germline CDR1 and CDR2 sequences are SNHLY and FYNNEI. The CDR3 coding sequence is TGTGCCAGCAGTTCCCGTAGCGGCACCGGGGAGCTGTTTTTT. Translating gives CASSSRSGTGELFF. Full variable domain (outside the CDR3, taken from reference TRBV2 and TRBJ2-2): EPEVTQTPSHQVTQMGQEVILRCVPISNHLYFYWYRQILGQKVEFLVSFYNNEISEKSEIFDDQFSVERPDGSNFTLKIRSTKLEDSAMYFCASSSRSGTGELFFGEGSRLTVL.

This rearrangement joins TRBV27 to TRBJ2-7; a possible D gene is TRBD2 (7 bases). The CDR3 runs to 11 residues. Germline lookup yields CDR1 MNHEY and CDR2 SMNVEV (reference sequence). V was pared by 4 bases and J by 12 bases, with 13 bases between. This chain's CDR3 is CASSSGGRRYF. The DNA of the CDR3 is TGTGCCAGCAGTTCCGGGGGGCGAAGGTACTTC.